This T cell receptor (beta chain) was identified during a study of blood T cell repertoires in COVID-19. About the study: The cDNA or gDNA used as material had been derived from T cells, B-cell-depleted T cells, or PBMCs.

The CDR3 is 17 residues long. Clones were read by immunoSEQ multiplex PCR, and TCRdb kept only the in-frame ones, dropping some. Of 150,000 or so clones listed, over 80% are singletons. Sequenced sample: peripheral blood. V is TRBV21-1 and J is TRBJ2-3; the table's D gene call, TRBD1, was not cross checked with the DNA. TRBV21-1 is a pseudogene. The receptor's source is a woman in her sixties with acute or convalescent COVID-19. In DNA form, the CDR3 reads TGTGCCAGTCTGGACAGGGGGCGATCGCGGTCGGTAGATACGCAGTATTTT. It codes for CASLDRGRSRSVDTQYF.